One T cell receptor beta chain is described in this entry. Its antigen remains unknown. A much larger clonotype is one base distant, so this may be a read error. This sample is drawn from a study of regulatory T cells in long-lasting Graves disease. Study-level findings and limits: Researchers examined only peripheral blood and not thyroid tissue.

TCR beta libraries were built with iRepertoire HTBI primers and Arm-PCR of CDR3 regions. TCRdb reanalysed the multiplex PCR reads using MiXCR and keeps one entry per CDR3 protein. The sample has hundreds of thousands of distinct CDR3 sequences; less than 20% are singletons. Germline CDR1 is SQVTM and CDR2 is ANQGSEA. V was shortened by 7 bases and J by 5 bases, with 18 bases between the two germline ends. The CDR3 is made up of 13 amino acids. Time point: persistent/refractory GD, antithyroid drugs over 5 years with positive TRAb. PBMCs were the source of the RNA used for TCR sequencing. All patients originated from an endocrinology department located in Xi'an, China.

The receptor was isolated from a female donor with Graves disease. The specimen comprised peripheral blood mononuclear cells (PBMCs), sampled when the disease was refractory, from a patient treated with antithyroid drugs. The rearrangement links TRBV29-1 to TRBJ2-7, with D tentatively TRBD1 (6 bases). CDR3 sequence: CSARDISSDEQYF. The CDR3 bases are TGCAGCGCACGGGACATATCTTCCGACGAGCAGTACTTC.